These 8 T cell receptor beta chains were sequenced from one sample in a study of vaccination and CD4 T cells after COVID-19. Sequence data for DNA of cultured CD4+ T cells were generated by the Oncomine TCR Beta short-read assay. TCRdb fed the PCR reads into MiXCR, producing one record per CDR3 protein. The sample shows roughly 19,000 distinct CDR3 sequences, around 60% of them seen only once. These receptors lack a known antigen. Sample treatment: approximately nine-day PBMC culture with coronavirus spike peptide pools or control peptides (ViraFEST assay). The specimen comprised CD4+ T cells from blood, cultured in vitro, sampled before SARS-CoV-2 vaccination. The receptors stem from a human donor who had recovered from COVID-19.

The gene calls are TRBV28 and TRBJ2-6, with 9 bases identical to TRBD1. V lost 6 bases and J lost 2; bases outside the gene matches: 5. This CDR3 is 16 amino acids long. Germline loops: CDR1 MDHEN, CDR2 SYDVKM. The CDR3 here is CASSHRTGAGANVLTF. The CDR3 DNA follows: TGTGCCAGCAGCCATCGGACAGGGGCTGGGGCCAACGTCCTGACTTTC.

The CDR3 coding sequence is TGTGCCAGCAGTGATGGCCAAGCCTCTGGAAACACCATATATTTT. Its translation: CASSDGQASGNTIYF. The chain uses TRBV7-9 and TRBJ1-3; no clear D. The V and J ends lost 6 bases and 0 bases respectively, with 12 bases between them. The CDR3 consists of 15 residues. CDR1 SEHNR and CDR2 FQNEAQ come from the germline V gene (reference sequence).

The chain uses TRBV2 and TRBJ2-3; TRBD2 aligns across 7 bases. The germline gives CDR1 SNHLY, CDR2 FYNNEI. With V trimmed by 3 bases and J by 4 bases, 7 bases remained unmatched. There are 15 residues in the CDR3. The CDR3 sequence is CASSDGGESADTQYF. As DNA, the CDR3 is TGTGCCAGCAGTGATGGGGGGGAGTCCGCAGATACGCAGTATTTT.

The rearrangement joins TRBV20-1 to TRBJ2-6; no reliable D call. CDR1 is DFQATT and CDR2 is SNEGSKA in the germline V gene (reference sequence). This CDR3 is 16 amino acids long. With 3 bases removed from V and 0 bases from J, the gap between germline ends came to 12 bases. CDR3 amino acids: CSASETAYSGANVLTF. The CDR3 coding sequence is TGCAGTGCTAGTGAAACAGCTTACTCTGGGGCCAACGTCCTGACTTTC.

The chain combines TRBV6-2 or TRBV6-3 with TRBJ2-7; no reliable D call. In germline, CDR1 is MNHEY, CDR2 SVGEGT. Trimming shortened V by 8 bases and J by 2 bases, and 13 bases separated the two germline ends. This CDR3 region has 13 residues. The chain's CDR3 is CASLNPGAYEQYF. For the CDR3, the DNA is TGTGCCAGCTTAAACCCCGGAGCCTACGAGCAGTACTTC.

This clonotype was observed a few times. J is TRBJ1-3 and V is TRBV20-1; no clear D gene. Trimming stripped 6 bases from V and 4 bases from J, with 10 bases between. The CDR3 is 12 residues long. Germline CDR1 reads DFQATT; CDR2 reads SNEGSKA (reference sequence). The DNA of the CDR3 is TGCAGTGCGGTAGCGGGAGGAAACACCATATATTTT. Its translation: CSAVAGGNTIYF.

The J gene is TRBJ2-5, the V gene TRBV4-1, with 8 bases identical to TRBD2. Per the germline V gene, CDR1 is MGHRA and CDR2 is YSYEKL. The V segment lost 4 bases and the J segment 5 bases; nucleotides outside the gene matches: 3. This CDR3 has 13 residues. The CDR3 DNA reads TGCGCCAGCAGCCCAGAGCGGGGGGAGACCCAGTACTTC. It translates to CASSPERGETQYF.

There are a few counts of this clonotype. This sequence joins TRBV18 and TRBJ1-2; D is uncertain. The CDR3 has 14 residues. Germline V gene lookup returns CDR1 KGHSH and CDR2 LQKENI. V dropped 2 bases and J dropped 1 base, with 8 bases sitting between them. Written as DNA, the CDR3 is TGTGCCAGCTCACCATCGGCGGTTAACTATGGCTACACCTTC. It encodes CASSPSAVNYGYTF.